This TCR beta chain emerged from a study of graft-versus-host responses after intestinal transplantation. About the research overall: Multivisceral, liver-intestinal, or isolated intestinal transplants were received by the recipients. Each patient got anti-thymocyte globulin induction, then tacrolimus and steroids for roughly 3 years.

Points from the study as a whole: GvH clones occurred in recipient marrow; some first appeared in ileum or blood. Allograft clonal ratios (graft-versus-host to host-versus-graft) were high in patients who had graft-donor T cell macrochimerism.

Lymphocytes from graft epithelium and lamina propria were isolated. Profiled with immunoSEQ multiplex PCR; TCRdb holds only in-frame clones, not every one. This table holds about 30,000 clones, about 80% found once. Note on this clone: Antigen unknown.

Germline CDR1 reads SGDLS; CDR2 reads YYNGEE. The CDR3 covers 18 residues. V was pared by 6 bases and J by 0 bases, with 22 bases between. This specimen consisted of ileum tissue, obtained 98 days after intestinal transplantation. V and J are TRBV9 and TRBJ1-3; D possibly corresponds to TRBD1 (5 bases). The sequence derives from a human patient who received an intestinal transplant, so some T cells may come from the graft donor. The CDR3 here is CASTGPQSEGISGNTIYF. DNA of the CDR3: TGTGCCAGCACGGGGCCCCAGTCCGAGGGGATCTCTGGAAACACCATATATTTT.